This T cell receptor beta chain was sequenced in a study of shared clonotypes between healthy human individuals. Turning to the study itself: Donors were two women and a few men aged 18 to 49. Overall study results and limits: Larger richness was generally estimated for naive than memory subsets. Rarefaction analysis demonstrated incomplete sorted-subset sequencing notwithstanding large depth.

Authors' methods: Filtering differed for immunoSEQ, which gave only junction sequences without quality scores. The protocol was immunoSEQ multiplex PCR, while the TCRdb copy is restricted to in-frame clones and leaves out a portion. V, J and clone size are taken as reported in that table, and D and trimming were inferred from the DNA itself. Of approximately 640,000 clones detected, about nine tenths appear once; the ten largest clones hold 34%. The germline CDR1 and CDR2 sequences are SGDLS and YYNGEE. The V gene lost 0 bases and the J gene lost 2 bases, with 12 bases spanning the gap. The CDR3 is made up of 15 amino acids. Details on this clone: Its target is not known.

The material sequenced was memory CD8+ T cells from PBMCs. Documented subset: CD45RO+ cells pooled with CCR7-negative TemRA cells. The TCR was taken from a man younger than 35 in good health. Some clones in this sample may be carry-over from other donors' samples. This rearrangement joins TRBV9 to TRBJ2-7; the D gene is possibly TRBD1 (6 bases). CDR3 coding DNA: TGTGCCAGCAGCGTAGCCGACAGGCCGGCCTACGAGCAGTACTTC. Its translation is CASSVADRPAYEQYF.